This TCR beta chain was observed in a study of long-term antiretroviral therapy in people with HIV. Study-wide results and caveats: HIV repertoires spanned narrower CDR3 length ranges than controls.

Concerning this clone: Its antigen is as yet unknown.

The CDR3 is 18 residues long. Germline V lookup: CDR1 SGHRS, CDR2 YFSETQ. Unmatched junction bases numbered 7, after V lost 0 bases and J lost 0 bases. Samples were assayed with immunoSEQ v3.0 at survey level. Using immunoSEQ multiplex PCR, the repertoire was profiled, and TCRdb retains in-frame clones only, with some absent. The repertoire holds about 20,000 clones, around 89% seen once, with more than 7.5% in the top ten. The sample consisted of unsorted PBMCs, taken 4.2 years after starting antiretroviral therapy. The gene calls are TRBV5-1 and TRBJ2-2; 8 bases are a match to TRBD1. This receptor was taken from a man aged 50-59 years with HIV. The CDR3 DNA sequence: TGCGCCAGCAGCTTGGAGGGCAGGGGGCCTGCGAACACCGGGGAGCTGTTTTTT. Amino acid sequence: CASSLEGRGPANTGELFF.